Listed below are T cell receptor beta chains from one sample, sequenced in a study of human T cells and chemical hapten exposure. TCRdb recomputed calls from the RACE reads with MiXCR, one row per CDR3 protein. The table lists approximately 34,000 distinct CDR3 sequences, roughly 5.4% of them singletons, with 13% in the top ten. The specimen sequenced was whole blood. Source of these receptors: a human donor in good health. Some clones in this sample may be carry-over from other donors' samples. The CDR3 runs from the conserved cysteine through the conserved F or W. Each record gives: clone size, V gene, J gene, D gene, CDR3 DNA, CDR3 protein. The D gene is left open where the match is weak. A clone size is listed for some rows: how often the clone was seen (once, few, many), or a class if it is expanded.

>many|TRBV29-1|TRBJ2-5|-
TGCAGCGTTAAGTCCGAGACCCAGTACTTC
CSVKSETQYF
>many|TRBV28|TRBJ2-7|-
TGTGCCAGCAGTTACAGTGGGGCCTACGAGCAGTACTTC
CASSYSGAYEQYF
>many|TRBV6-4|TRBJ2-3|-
TGTGCCAGCAGTGTTGGAGGGGCAAGCACAGATACGCAGTATTTT
CASSVGGASTDTQYF
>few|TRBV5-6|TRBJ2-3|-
TGTGCCAGCAGCTTGTACACTTTCGGGACCACAGATACGCAGTATTTT
CASSLYTFGTTDTQYF
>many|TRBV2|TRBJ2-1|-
TGTGCCAGCAGGGGCTGGGGTCAGCGCCACTACAATGAGCAGTTCTTC
CASRGWGQRHYNEQFF
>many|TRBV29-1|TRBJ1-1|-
TGCAGCGTTGAAGTCTTAGGCAGGGACCGCACTGAAGCTTTCTTT
CSVEVLGRDRTEAFF
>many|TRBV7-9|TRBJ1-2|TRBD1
TGTGCCAGCAGCTCGGACAGGGGGCTTGGCTACACCTTC
CASSSDRGLGYTF
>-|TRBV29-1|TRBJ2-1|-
TGCAGCGTTACATCCCTACACAATGAGCAGTTCTTC
CSVTSLHNEQFF
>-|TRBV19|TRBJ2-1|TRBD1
TGTGCCAGCCAGGGGACAGTTTACAATGAGCAGTTCTTC
CASQGTVYNEQFF
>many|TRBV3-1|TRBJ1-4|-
TGTGCCAGCAGCCAAGGACGTAATAATGAAAAACTGTTTTTT
CASSQGRNNEKLFF
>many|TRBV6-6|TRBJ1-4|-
TGTGCCAGTGGGTCAGAAAAACTGTTTTTT
CASGSEKLFF
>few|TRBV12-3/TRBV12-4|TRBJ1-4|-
TGTGCCAGCAGCGCGGGACGTCGAAGCGAAAAACTGTTTTTT
CASSAGRRSEKLFF
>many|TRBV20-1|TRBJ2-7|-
TGCAGTGCTAGTTGGCAGGAGTACGAGCAGTACTTC
CSASWQEYEQYF
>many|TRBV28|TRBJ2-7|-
TGTGCCAGCAGCACTAGGTCCGGGCCCACCTACGAGCAGTACTTC
CASSTRSGPTYEQYF
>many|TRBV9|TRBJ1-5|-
TGTGCCAGCAGCGTAGGGGCAGGGGAAAATCAGCCCCAGCATTTT
CASSVGAGENQPQHF
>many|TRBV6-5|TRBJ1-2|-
TGTGCCAGCAGTTCGGACGGGAACTATGGCTACACCTTC
CASSSDGNYGYTF
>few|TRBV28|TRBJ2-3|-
TGTGCCAGCAGTTTAGTCTGGGGGACCCCCACAGATACGCAGTATTTT
CASSLVWGTPTDTQYF
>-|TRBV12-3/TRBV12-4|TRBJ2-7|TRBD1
TGTGCCAGCAGAAGGACAGGACTGATCCACGAGCAGTACTTC
CASRRTGLIHEQYF
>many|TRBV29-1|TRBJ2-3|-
TGCAGCGGGGAGACAGATACGCAGTATTTT
CSGETDTQYF
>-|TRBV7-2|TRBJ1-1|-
TGTGCCAGCAGCGCTGGGACGCTAAACACTGAAGCTTTCTTT
CASSAGTLNTEAFF
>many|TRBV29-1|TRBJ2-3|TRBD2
TGCAGCGTTGAACCTAGCGGGAACGCAGATACGCAGTATTTT
CSVEPSGNADTQYF
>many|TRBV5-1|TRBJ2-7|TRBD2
TGCGCCAGCCGAAAGGGCGGGAGTGGTAACGAGCAGTACTTC
CASRKGGSGNEQYF
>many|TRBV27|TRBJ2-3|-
TGTGCCAGCAGTTTTGGAGCTTTGGGATATACGCAGTATTTT
CASSFGALGYTQYF
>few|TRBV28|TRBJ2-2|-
TGTGCCAGCAGTTTATTCTGGGGCACCGGGGAGCTGTTTTTT
CASSLFWGTGELFF
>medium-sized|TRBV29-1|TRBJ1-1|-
TGCAGCGTCGATAAAGGACAGTCCTACGGCACTGAAGCTTTCTTT
CSVDKGQSYGTEAFF
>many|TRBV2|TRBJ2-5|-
TGTGCCAGCAGGGGAGGACAAACCTCCCTGTACCAAGAGACCCAGTACTTC
CASRGGQTSLYQETQYF
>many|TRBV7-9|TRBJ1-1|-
TGTGCCAGCAGCGTGGGACGGGATGAAGCTTTCTTT
CASSVGRDEAFF
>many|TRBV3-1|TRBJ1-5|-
TGTGCCAGCAGCCAAGGGGGTCAGCCCCAGCATTTT
CASSQGGQPQHF
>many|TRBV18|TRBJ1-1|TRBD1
TGTGCCAGCTCACCATTGGGGACAGGGGATTTTTCTGAAGCTTTCTTT
CASSPLGTGDFSEAFF
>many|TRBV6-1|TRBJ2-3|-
TGTGCCAGCAGTGTCGCTAGTCCCCCAGATACGCAGTATTTT
CASSVASPPDTQYF
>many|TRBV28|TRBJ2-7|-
TGTGCCAGCAAACTCCAGAGCTCCTACGAGCAGTACTTC
CASKLQSSYEQYF
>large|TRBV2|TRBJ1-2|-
TGTGCCAGCAGTGCCCGCCCGGATTATGGCTACACCTTC
CASSARPDYGYTF
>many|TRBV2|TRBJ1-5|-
TGTGCCAGCAGTGAAGGTTCCCAGCCCCAGCATTTT
CASSEGSQPQHF
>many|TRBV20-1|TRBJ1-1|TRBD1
TGCAGTGCTAGATCCCGACAGGGGTCCACTGAAGCTTTCTTT
CSARSRQGSTEAFF
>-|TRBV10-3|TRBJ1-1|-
TGTGCCATCCGCAATCGGGACACTGAAGCTTTCTTT
CAIRNRDTEAFF
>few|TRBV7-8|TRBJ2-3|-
TGTGCCAGCAGCTTAGAGGCCGGCACAGATACGCAGTATTTT
CASSLEAGTDTQYF
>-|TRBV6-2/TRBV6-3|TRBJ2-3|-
TGTGCCAGCAGTTACCGGGACTTCGATACGCAGTATTTT
CASSYRDFDTQYF
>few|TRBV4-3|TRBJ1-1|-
TGCGCCAGCAGCCCGCCGGGGACCCGGTTAGGAGCTTTCTTT
CASSPPGTRLGAFF
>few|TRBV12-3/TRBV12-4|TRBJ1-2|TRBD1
TGTGCCATCAGGGGGGACGGTCTGGGCTACACCTTC
CAIRGDGLGYTF
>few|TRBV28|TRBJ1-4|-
TGTGCCAGCAGTTTAGGGCCGTCGTACGAAAAACTGTTTTTT
CASSLGPSYEKLFF
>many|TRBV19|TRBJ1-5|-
TGTGCCAGTAGGTACAACCCGGAGGCAGGGCATCAGCCCCAGCATTTT
CASRYNPEAGHQPQHF
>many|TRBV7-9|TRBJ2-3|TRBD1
TGTGCCAGCAGCATAGACAGGGGCGCAGATACGCAGTATTTT
CASSIDRGADTQYF
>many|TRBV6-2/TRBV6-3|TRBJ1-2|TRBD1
TGTGCCAGCAGACCCACCGGGACAGCCTATGGCTACACCTTC
CASRPTGTAYGYTF